The 13 T cell receptor beta chains reported below all come from one sample, sequenced in a study of T-cell memory formation after mild COVID-19 (dated by TCRdb to the early 2020s). Library construction relied on 5' RACE. This sample was sequenced with an Illumina NovaSeq 6000. The public sequencing data were trimmed at Q25 with fastp and processed into clonotypes with MiXCR by TCRdb, which kept only in-frame beta chains. Each record represents a unique CDR3 protein, reported with the most common genes and DNA among its rows. Here the sample has roughly 450,000 distinct CDR3 sequences; 15% to 20% occur a single time. 9% to 15% of the sample belongs to the ten largest clones. Sample: PBMCs or a T cell subset sorted from them (not recorded which). These receptors all come from an adult woman who had mild COVID-19 (a few samples of this study predate the infection). The sample titles of this study are shuffled in the database, so cell type and time point are left out; the donor was told from shared clones.

This clonotype was counted only a few times. The rearrangement joins TRBV6-6 to TRBJ2-7, with D possibly TRBD2 on 7 matching bases. Trimming shortened V by 6 bases and J by 3 bases, and 15 bases separated the two germline ends. This CDR3 has 14 amino acids. Germline CDR1 MNHNY, CDR2 SVGAGI (reference sequence). In DNA form, the CDR3 reads TGTGCCAGCAGCCATAGGGGGGGAAACTACGAGCAGTACTTC. This sequence encodes CASSHRGGNYEQYF.

This clonotype was detected a few times. V is TRBV29-1 and J is TRBJ1-2; D unclear. V was clipped by 6 bases and J by 8 bases, with 13 bases between them. This CDR3 is built from 11 residues. The germline V gene has CDR1 SQVTM and CDR2 ANQGSEA. The CDR3 spells CSVSQGQGYTF. The CDR3 DNA reads TGCAGCGTCTCCCAAGGGCAGGGCTACACCTTC. The full variable domain, completed using reference TRBV29-1 and TRBJ1-2, is SAVISQKPSRDICQRGTSLTIQCQVDSQVTMMFWYRQQPGQSLTLIATANQGSEATYESGFVIDKFPISRPNLTFSTLTVSNMSPEDSSIYLCSVSQGQGYTFGSGTRLTVV.

The genes are TRBV7-8 and TRBJ1-5; D possibly corresponds to TRBD1 (5 bases). Between the trimmed V and J ends, which lost 1 base and 4 bases, there was a span of 14 bases. Germline V gene sequence: CDR1 SGHVS, CDR2 FQNEAQ. The CDR3 runs to 16 residues. The CDR3 sequence is CASSLGGSPENQPQHF. The DNA for the CDR3 is TGTGCCAGCAGCTTAGGGGGGTCCCCGGAAAATCAGCCCCAGCATTTT.

V and J are TRBV6-5 and TRBJ1-2; a weak D match, TRBD1 (5 bases). The germline CDR1 and CDR2 sequences are MNHEY and SVGAGI. This CDR3 comprises 13 residues. Trimming shortened V by 7 bases and J by 4 bases, and 13 bases separated the two germline ends. Written as DNA, the CDR3 is TGTGCCAGCAAAAGTCCCGGGACCTATGGCTACACCTTC. It is translated as CASKSPGTYGYTF.

This clonotype was counted only a few times. The chain has TRBV15 and TRBJ2-7, with TRBD1 as a possible D gene (6 bases). CDR1 and CDR2 from the germline V gene are LNHNV and YYDKDF (reference sequence). This CDR3 is 14 amino acids long. Between the trimmed V and J ends, which lost 3 bases and 1 base, there was a span of 10 bases. CDR3 residues: CATSSRGSSYEQYF. CDR3 in DNA: TGTGCCACCAGCAGCAGGGGCAGTTCCTACGAGCAGTACTTC.

The J gene is TRBJ1-5, the V gene TRBV12-3 or TRBV12-4; a possible D gene is TRBD1 (6 bases). V was trimmed by 5 bases and J by 1 base, leaving 12 bases between them. The CDR3 is 15 residues long. CDR3 DNA sequence: TGTGCCAGCAGTGTGGACAGAATCAGCAATCAGCCCCAGCATTTT. Translation: CASSVDRISNQPQHF.

V is TRBV5-6 and J is TRBJ1-2; D is unresolved. The CDR3 length is 14 residues. Germline assignment: CDR1 SGHDT and CDR2 YYEEEE. Trimming cost V 2 bases and J 3 bases, with 11 bases left between them. CDR3 sequence: CASSFTDVHYGYTF. The CDR3 DNA reads TGTGCCAGCAGCTTTACGGACGTCCACTATGGCTACACCTTC. Full variable domain (remainder filled in from reference TRBV5-6 and TRBJ1-2): DAGVTQSPTHLIKTRGQQVTLRCSPKSGHDTVSWYQQALGQGPQFIFQYYEEEERQRGNFPDRFSGHQFPNYSSELNVNALLLGDSALYLCASSFTDVHYGYTFGSGTRLTVV.

The chain couples TRBV9 to TRBJ2-1; 11 bases line up with TRBD2. CDR1 is SGDLS and CDR2 is YYNGEE in the germline V gene. The CDR3 loop spans 14 amino acids. The ends lost 4 bases at V and 8 bases at J; junction bases unmatched: 5. In DNA form, the CDR3 reads TGTGCCAGCAGCACTAGCGGGAGTTGGGATGAGCAGTTCTTC. It encodes CASSTSGSWDEQFF.

Many counts were recorded for this clonotype. The chain links TRBV24-1 to TRBJ2-1; D perhaps matches TRBD2 (7 bases). This CDR3 is built from 17 residues. Trimming pared 3 bases from V and 4 bases from J, leaving 18 bases between. From germline, CDR1 is KGHDR and CDR2 SFDVKD. The CDR3 region has the DNA TGTGCCACCAGTGATACGCGAGGGCGGGGGCTATACAATGAGCAGTTCTTC. This encodes CATSDTRGRGLYNEQFF.

The table lists this clonotype with many counts. This sequence joins TRBV27 and TRBJ2-5; no firm D call. The CDR3 is 10 amino acids. Trimming took off 6 bases at V and 5 bases at J, with 4 bases between the two ends. The V gene's germline CDR1 is MNHEY and CDR2 SMNVEV (reference sequence). CDR3 DNA sequence: TGTGCCAGCAGCCGTGAGACCCAGTACTTC. Protein product: CASSRETQYF.

This clonotype has just a few counts. The V call is TRBV19, the J call TRBJ2-1; 16 bases are a match to TRBD2. This CDR3 has 22 amino acids. CDR1 and CDR2 (germline): LNHDA, SQIVND (reference sequence). Trimming took 8 bases from V and 2 from J; bases not matched to a gene: 21. The CDR3 DNA is TGTGCCAGTTCGCCTTACGAATTCCCGGGACTAGCGGGAGGGGGGACCTACAATGAGCAGTTCTTC. Protein: CASSPYEFPGLAGGGTYNEQFF.

The gene calls are TRBV6-5 and TRBJ1-6; D uncertain. V lost 11 bases and J 9 bases, leaving 14 bases between the germline ends. CDR1 MNHEY and CDR2 SVGAGI come from the germline V gene. This CDR3 has 12 amino acids. The CDR3 nucleotides read TGTGCCTCCTCCACCCTTGTTTCACCCCTCCACTTT. It yields the protein CASSTLVSPLHF.

The chain has TRBV12-3 or TRBV12-4 and TRBJ2-5; no firm D call. CDR3 length: 15 residues. The V end lost 3 bases, the J end lost 5 bases, and 16 bases lay between the germline ends. This CDR3 is CASSFVAAPRETQYF. DNA of the CDR3: TGTGCCAGCAGTTTTGTGGCAGCCCCCAGGGAGACCCAGTACTTC.